These T cell receptor beta chains were read from a single sample in a study of cytomegalovirus exposure and HLA in healthy donors. The repertoire was sequenced with immunoSEQ multiplex PCR; TCRdb's copy has only in-frame clones and lacks some. The sample includes about 140,000 clones, around four fifths of them seen just once. Sequencing was done on a sample of PBMCs. Every receptor here comes from a male donor in good health and CMV-seronegative. Each CDR3 is given without its conserved first and last residue. The order of the fields is CDR3 protein, J gene, clone size, V gene. Clone size is given for some rows only: seen once, a few or many times, or a class if the clone is expanded.

CDR3 protein: ASSNPRVPSGYGYT
J gene: TRBJ1-2
clone size: .
V gene: TRBV19

CDR3 protein: ASSMAGTSGRNEQF
J gene: TRBJ2-1
clone size: .
V gene: TRBV19

CDR3 protein: ASRDDRGQGEAF
J gene: TRBJ1-1
clone size: .
V gene: TRBV19

CDR3 protein: ASSLARGDEQY
J gene: TRBJ2-7
clone size: .
V gene: TRBV7-6

CDR3 protein: ASSRQGKDEAF
J gene: TRBJ1-1
clone size: once
V gene: TRBV14

CDR3 protein: ASSLTSRGLGYTDTQY
J gene: TRBJ2-3
clone size: few
V gene: TRBV7-9

CDR3 protein: ASSPSGTGEVNTEAF
J gene: TRBJ1-1
clone size: .
V gene: TRBV7-3

CDR3 protein: ASSQDSQETQY
J gene: TRBJ2-5
clone size: .
V gene: TRBV11-3

CDR3 protein: ASSLALGLADYEQY
J gene: TRBJ2-7
clone size: .
V gene: TRBV11-2

CDR3 protein: ASSQVDGGTGELF
J gene: TRBJ2-2
clone size: few
V gene: TRBV4-2

CDR3 protein: ASGDWRGNRASTDTQY
J gene: TRBJ2-3
clone size: .
V gene: TRBV6-1

CDR3 protein: ATSRLAGVTYNEQF
J gene: TRBJ2-1
clone size: .
V gene: TRBV15

CDR3 protein: ASSLIPLSTPLH
J gene: TRBJ1-6
clone size: .
V gene: TRBV27

CDR3 protein: ASTPNWTGLVSLH
J gene: TRBJ1-6
clone size: .
V gene: TRBV2

CDR3 protein: ASSVMAGNQPQH
J gene: TRBJ1-5
clone size: .
V gene: TRBV6-4

CDR3 protein: ASELGPGSYEQY
J gene: TRBJ2-7
clone size: .
V gene: TRBV6-6

CDR3 protein: SVGQVYEQY
J gene: TRBJ2-7
clone size: .
V gene: TRBV29-1

CDR3 protein: ASSLWGASRTDTQY
J gene: TRBJ2-3
clone size: .
V gene: TRBV28

CDR3 protein: ASSWGQGTSSYNEQF
J gene: TRBJ2-1
clone size: .
V gene: TRBV7-9

CDR3 protein: ASSLLKGRSPLH
J gene: TRBJ1-6
clone size: .
V gene: TRBV6-5

CDR3 protein: ASSPTGEINYGYT
J gene: TRBJ1-2
clone size: once
V gene: TRBV9

CDR3 protein: ASSLRNSFDEQF
J gene: TRBJ2-1
clone size: .
V gene: TRBV27